This T cell receptor (beta chain) was captured by sequencing in a study of regulatory T cells in long-lasting Graves disease. Study-wide context: Graves' patients who were just diagnosed had used antithyroid drugs for under 3 months.

Indicated time point: newly diagnosed GD, antithyroid drugs for less than 3 months. Following extraction of RNA from PBMCs, that RNA was used to make the TCR library. Trimming pared 4 bases from V and 2 bases from J, leaving 14 bases between. The CDR3 is 15 amino acids. Germline lookup yields CDR1 MDHEN and CDR2 SYDVKM. This clonotype has a count of ten or more. Its specificity is unknown. Study conclusions and caveats: Persistent Graves' patients possessed reduced TCR diversity relative to recently diagnosed ones.

Building of the TCR beta libraries involved iRepertoire HTBI primers and Arm-PCR of CDR3 regions. MiXCR, applied by TCRdb to the multiplex PCR reads, yields one record per CDR3 protein. The sample lists fewer than 650,000 distinct CDR3 sequences; roughly 15% were seen once. These data were also reused for a study on T cells in Graves' hyperthyroidism and ophthalmopathy. From that report: Most clonotypes expanded in thyroid above 0.001 were likewise present in blood.

The receptor was derived from a woman aged 25-40 years with Graves disease. The chain joins TRBV28 to TRBJ1-2; D uncertain. The starting material was peripheral blood mononuclear cells (PBMCs), obtained at new diagnosis, from a patient treated with antithyroid drugs. Here the CDR3 DNA reads TGTGCCAGCAGTTACCGGGCCCGGTGGAACTATGGCTACACCTTC. Protein: CASSYRARWNYGYTF.